Below are 6 T cell receptor beta chains sequenced from a single sample in a study of blood T cell repertoires in COVID-19. Clones were read by immunoSEQ multiplex PCR, and TCRdb kept only the in-frame ones, dropping some. The data contain about 170,000 clones, roughly 80% of them seen just once; the ten biggest clones take up approximately 2%. Sequencing used peripheral blood. These TCRs come from a woman at least 80 years old with acute or convalescent COVID-19.

This chain's CDR3 is CASYSGTGGTGELFF. The CDR3, as DNA: TGTGCCAGCTACTCCGGGACAGGGGGAACCGGGGAGCTGTTTTTT. The genes are TRBV19 and TRBJ2-2; 11 bases align to TRBD1. Germline CDR1 is LNHDA and CDR2 is SQIVND (reference sequence). The V and J ends lost 9 bases and 5 bases, in that order; junction bases with no gene match: 8. The CDR3 extends over 15 amino acids.

V and J are TRBV28 and TRBJ1-2; perhaps TRBD1 as D (5 bases). V dropped 4 bases and J dropped 4 bases, with 13 bases sitting between them. This CDR3 has 14 residues. Germline V gives CDR1 MDHEN, CDR2 SYDVKM. CDR3 in amino acids: CASSSLTGSYGYTF. DNA for the CDR3: TGTGCCAGCAGTTCCCTCACAGGCTCCTATGGCTACACCTTC.

The chain links TRBV7-2 to TRBJ1-1; possibly TRBD1 for D (5 bases). The CDR3 is made up of 13 amino acids. Germline CDR1 SGHTA, CDR2 FQGNSA. Trimming left V 1 base short and J 4 bases short, with 7 bases between. Here the CDR3 DNA reads TGTGCCAGCAGCTTAGAGGGGTTCACTGAAGCTTTCTTT. Amino acid sequence: CASSLEGFTEAFF.

This clone was counted only a few times. The chain carries TRBV6-5 and TRBJ2-3; D perhaps matches TRBD1 (6 bases). Germline V gene data show CDR1 as MNHEY and CDR2 as SVGAGI. With 1 base removed from V and 2 bases from J, the gap between germline ends came to 10 bases. The CDR3 is 15 amino acids. CDR3: CASSYFGQYTDTQYF. The DNA for the CDR3 is TGTGCCAGCAGTTACTTTGGACAGTACACAGATACGCAGTATTTT.

The V call is TRBV20-1, the J call TRBJ1-6; no definite D call. The CDR3 totals 9 residues. The germline CDR1 and CDR2 sequences are DFQATT and SNEGSKA (reference sequence). The V and J ends lost 6 bases and 17 bases respectively, with 11 bases between them. The CDR3 loop reads CSALGGVHF. The CDR3 DNA is TGCAGTGCCCTCGGAGGCGTCCACTTT.

The chain couples TRBV6-5 to TRBJ1-1, with TRBD1 matching 8 bases. The CDR3 is 15 residues long. V was clipped by 6 bases and J by 2 bases; unmatched bases: 8. Germline V gene lookup returns CDR1 MNHEY and CDR2 SVGAGI. The CDR3 here is CASRQTGVRNTEAFF. The CDR3 bases are TGTGCCAGCAGACAGACAGGGGTGCGAAACACTGAAGCTTTCTTT.